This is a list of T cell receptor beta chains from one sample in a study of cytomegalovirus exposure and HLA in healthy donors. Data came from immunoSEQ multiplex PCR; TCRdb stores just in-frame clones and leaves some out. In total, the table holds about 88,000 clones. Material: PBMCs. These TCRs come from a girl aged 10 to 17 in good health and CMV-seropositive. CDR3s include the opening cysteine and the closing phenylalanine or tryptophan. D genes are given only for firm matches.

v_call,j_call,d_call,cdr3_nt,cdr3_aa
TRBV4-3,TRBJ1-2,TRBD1,TGCGCCAGCAGCCAAGTTGGGACAGCCAATGGCTACACCTTC,CASSQVGTANGYTF
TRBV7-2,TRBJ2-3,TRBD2,TGTGCCAGCAGCTCCCGAGCGGGGGGAGACACAGATACGCAGTATTTT,CASSSRAGGDTDTQYF
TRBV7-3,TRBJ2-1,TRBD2,TGTGCCTCCCGACCGGGCGGGGGAAGGGATGAGCAGTTCTTC,CASRPGGGRDEQFF
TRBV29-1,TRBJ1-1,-,TGCAGCGTTGCCCCCACAGGGTACGCTGAAGCTTTCTTT,CSVAPTGYAEAFF
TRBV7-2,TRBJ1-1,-,TGTGCCAGCAGCTTAGAAGTAGGATCCGGGACTGAAGCTTTCTTT,CASSLEVGSGTEAFF
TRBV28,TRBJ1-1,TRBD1,TGTGCCAGCAGTGGGGGACAGGGGGCTTTGAACACTGAAGCTTTCTTT,CASSGGQGALNTEAFF
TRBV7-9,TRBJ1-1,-,TGTGCCAGCAGCGACCACGGGGCAGGGGACACTGAAGCTTTCTTT,CASSDHGAGDTEAFF
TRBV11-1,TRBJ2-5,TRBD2,TGTGCCAGCAGCTACCGCGTGGGACTAGGGTACCAAGAGACCCAGTACTTC,CASSYRVGLGYQETQYF
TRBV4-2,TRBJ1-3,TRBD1,TGTGCCAGCAGCCAAGATCCCGGGACAGGGATCTCTGGAAACACCATATATTTT,CASSQDPGTGISGNTIYF
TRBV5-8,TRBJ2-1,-,TGTGCCAGCAGCTTTTTCGGGGGGCGTTCTTACAATGAGCAGTTCTTC,CASSFFGGRSYNEQFF
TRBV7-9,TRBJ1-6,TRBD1,TGTGCCAGCAGGAGTTTAGGACAGGTCTCTCCCCTCCACTTT,CASRSLGQVSPLHF
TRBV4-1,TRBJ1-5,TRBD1,TGCGCCAGCAGCCAAGATCCGTTACAGGGGGCAAATCAGCCCCAGCATTTT,CASSQDPLQGANQPQHF
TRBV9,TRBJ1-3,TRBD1,TGTGCCAGCAGCCCGAGAGCTGTGGGACAGAGAACAAACACCATATATTTT,CASSPRAVGQRTNTIYF
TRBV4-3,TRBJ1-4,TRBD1,TGCGCCAGCAGCCAAGGCTTGGGGAAACAGGGGACTAATGAAAAACTGTTTTTT,CASSQGLGKQGTNEKLFF